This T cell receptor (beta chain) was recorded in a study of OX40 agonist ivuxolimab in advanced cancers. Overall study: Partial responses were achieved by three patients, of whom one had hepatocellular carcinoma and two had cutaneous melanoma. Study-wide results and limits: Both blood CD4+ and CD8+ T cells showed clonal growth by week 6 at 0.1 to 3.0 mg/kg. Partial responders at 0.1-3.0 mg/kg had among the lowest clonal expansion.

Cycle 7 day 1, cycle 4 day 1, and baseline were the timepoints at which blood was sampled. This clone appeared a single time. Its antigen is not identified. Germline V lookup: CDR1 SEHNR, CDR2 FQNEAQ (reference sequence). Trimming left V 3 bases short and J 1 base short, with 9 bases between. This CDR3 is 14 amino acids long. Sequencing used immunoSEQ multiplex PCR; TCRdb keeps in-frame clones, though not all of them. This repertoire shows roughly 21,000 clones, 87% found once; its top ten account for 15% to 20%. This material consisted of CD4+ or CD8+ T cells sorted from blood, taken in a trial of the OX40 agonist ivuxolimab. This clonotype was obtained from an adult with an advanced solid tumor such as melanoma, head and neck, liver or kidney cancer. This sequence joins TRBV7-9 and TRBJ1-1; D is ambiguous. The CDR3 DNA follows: TGTGCCAGCAGCTTGACGGACGGGAACACTGAAGCTTTCTTT. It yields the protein CASSLTDGNTEAFF.